This TCR beta chain was identified during a study of blood T cell repertoires in COVID-19 (dated by TCRdb to the early 2020s). Context from the whole study: Samples from collaborators originated in the United States, Italy and Spain and spanned both the acute and convalescent phases of COVID-19. The prospective study material was composed of cDNA or gDNA derived from T cells, B-cell-depleted T cells, or PBMCs. The dataset comprised deeply sampled blood TCRbeta repertoires from subjects exposed to, actively infected with, or recovered from COVID-19. The repertoires were made available in a free public database intended to serve as a resource for research on the immune response to SARS-CoV-2. The samples were drawn from two sources: the first 160 participants of the ongoing ImmuneRACE study, and 1,200 or so subjects contributed by 6 global collaborators. A de-identified subject ID, COVID-19 status, age in years and sex were almost always included in the sample metadata. Where available, HLA class I and class II types were obtained from metadata supplied by the sample provider rather than from assay-based typing. Study-wide conclusions, independent of this receptor: The quantity of clinical and demographic metadata differed by source and by participant and was supplied without curation.

Clipping removes 2 bases from V and 2 bases from J, with 5 as the unmatched junction base count. The germline V gene supplies CDR1 SGHTA and CDR2 FQGNSA. The CDR3, cysteine through phenylalanine, is 16 amino acids long. This entry keeps only the CDR3 DNA: 48 bases, framed from base 1. The immunoSEQ Assay, a bias-controlled multiplex PCR, was used to amplify TCRbeta CDR3 regions from genomic DNA. The authors' pipeline ran thus. Nucleated cell counts per sample were estimated from amplification of reference gene primers within the assay. To quantify the absolute abundance of each unique TCRbeta CDR3 rearrangement, sequence reads were collapsed and filtered. For each sample, productive Simpson clonality was calculated as the square root of Simpson's diversity index across productive rearrangements. TCRdb obtained this table from immuneACCESS and retained in-frame rearrangements with V and J assigned. These tables miss some clones; where compared with another copy, unresolved V genes account for less than half of the shortfall, and the remainder is unexplained. V and J calls and clone size are given by that table; D and trimming were obtained from the DNA. The sample table records about 190,000 clones; around 73% of these occur just once. 15% to 20% of the sample lies in the top ten.

In the prospective study, participants were roughly 18 to 89 years old, resided in about two dozen geographic areas of the United States, and were enrolled through a virtual design. In the prospective study, cohorts were assigned on the basis of participant-reported clinical history obtained from a screening survey and a study questionnaire. Recovered participants in ImmuneRACE Cohort 3 were defined as having two consecutive negative NP/OP PCR tests, clearance from a healthcare professional, or resolution of symptoms. In the prospective study, mobile phlebotomists collected whole blood, serum and a nasopharyngeal or oropharyngeal swab from each participant. Over a roughly 2-month period, participants in the prospective study had the option of providing additional blood draws and questionnaires. Prospective study blood samples were shipped either frozen or at room temperature before DNA extraction.

This clone was seen just once. The specificity of this receptor is unknown. No per-base quality is available; no much larger clone lies one base away. The chain is assembled from TRBV7-2 and TRBJ2-1; 8 central nucleotides agree with TRBD2. Sequenced input: PBMCs or T cells enriched from blood (not recorded which). This clonotype was sampled from a woman aged 45-59 years who had recovered from COVID-19. The CDR3: CASSLMAGGTYNEQFF. The nucleotide sequence is given as TGTGCCAGCAGCTTAATGGCGGGAGGTACCTACAATGAGCAGTTCTTC.